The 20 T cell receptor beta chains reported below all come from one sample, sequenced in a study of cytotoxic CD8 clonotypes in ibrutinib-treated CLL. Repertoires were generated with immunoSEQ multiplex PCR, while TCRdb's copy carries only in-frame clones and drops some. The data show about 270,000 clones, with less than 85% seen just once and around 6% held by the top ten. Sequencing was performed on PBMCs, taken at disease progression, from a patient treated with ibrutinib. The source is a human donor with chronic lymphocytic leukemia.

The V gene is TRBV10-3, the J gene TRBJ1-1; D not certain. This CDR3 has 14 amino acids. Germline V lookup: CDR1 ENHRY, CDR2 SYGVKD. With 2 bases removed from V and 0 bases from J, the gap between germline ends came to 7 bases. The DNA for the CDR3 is TGTGCCATCAGTGAGGACACGATGAACACTGAAGCTTTCTTT. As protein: CAISEDTMNTEAFF.

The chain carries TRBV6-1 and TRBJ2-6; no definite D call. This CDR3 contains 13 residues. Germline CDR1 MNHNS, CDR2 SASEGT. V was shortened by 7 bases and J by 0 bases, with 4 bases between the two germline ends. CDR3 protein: CASKDSGANVLTF. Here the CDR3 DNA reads TGTGCCAGCAAGGACTCTGGGGCCAACGTCCTGACTTTC.

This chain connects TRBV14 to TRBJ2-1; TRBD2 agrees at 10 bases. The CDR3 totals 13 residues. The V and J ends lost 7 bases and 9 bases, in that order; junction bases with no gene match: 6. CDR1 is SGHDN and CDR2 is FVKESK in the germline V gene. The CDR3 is CASNYLAGVEQFF. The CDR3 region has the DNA TGTGCCAGCAATTACCTAGCGGGAGTTGAGCAGTTCTTC.

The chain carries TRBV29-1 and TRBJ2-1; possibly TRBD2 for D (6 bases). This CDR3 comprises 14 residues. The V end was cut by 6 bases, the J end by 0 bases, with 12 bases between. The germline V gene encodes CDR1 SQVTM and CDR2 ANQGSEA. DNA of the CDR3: TGCAGCGTACATAGCGGTAGCTCCTACAATGAGCAGTTCTTC. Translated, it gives CSVHSGSSYNEQFF.

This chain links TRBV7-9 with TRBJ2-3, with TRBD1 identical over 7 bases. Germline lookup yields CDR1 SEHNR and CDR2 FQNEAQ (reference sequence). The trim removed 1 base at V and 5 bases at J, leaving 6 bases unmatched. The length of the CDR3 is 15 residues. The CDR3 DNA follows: TGTGCCAGCAGCTTAGATGGCAGGGGGTTAGATACGCAGTATTTT. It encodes CASSLDGRGLDTQYF.

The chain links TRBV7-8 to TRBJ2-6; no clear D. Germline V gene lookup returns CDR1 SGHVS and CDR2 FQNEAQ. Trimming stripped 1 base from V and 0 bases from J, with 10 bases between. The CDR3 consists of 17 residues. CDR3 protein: CASSLGPRPSGANVLTF. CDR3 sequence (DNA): TGTGCCAGCAGCTTAGGCCCCAGGCCCTCTGGGGCCAACGTCCTGACTTTC.

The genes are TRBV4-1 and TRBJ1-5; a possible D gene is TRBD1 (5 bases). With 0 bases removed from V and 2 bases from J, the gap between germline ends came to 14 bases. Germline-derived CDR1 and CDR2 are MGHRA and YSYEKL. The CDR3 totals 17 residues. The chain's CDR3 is CASSQDRGTRGNQPQHF. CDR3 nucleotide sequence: TGCGCCAGCAGCCAAGATCGGGGCACCAGAGGCAATCAGCCCCAGCATTTT.

The DNA of the CDR3 is TGCGCCAGCAGCTTGAGTCCCGGACAGGGGGGGACTGAAGCTTTCTTT. Amino acids: CASSLSPGQGGTEAFF. This chain joins TRBV5-1 and TRBJ1-1; 10 bases fit TRBD1. This CDR3 has 16 amino acids. Germline trimming cut 1 base from V and 5 bases from J; bases unmatched to any gene: 8. Looked up from germline, CDR1 is SGHRS and CDR2 is YFSETQ.

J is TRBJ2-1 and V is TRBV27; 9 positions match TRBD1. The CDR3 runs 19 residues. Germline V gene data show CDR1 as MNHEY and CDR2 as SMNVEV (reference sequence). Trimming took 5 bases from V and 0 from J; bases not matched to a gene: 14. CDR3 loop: CASSTDRGLTSRSYNEQFF. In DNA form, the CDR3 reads TGTGCCAGCAGTACGGACAGGGGTCTTACATCTCGCTCCTACAATGAGCAGTTCTTC.

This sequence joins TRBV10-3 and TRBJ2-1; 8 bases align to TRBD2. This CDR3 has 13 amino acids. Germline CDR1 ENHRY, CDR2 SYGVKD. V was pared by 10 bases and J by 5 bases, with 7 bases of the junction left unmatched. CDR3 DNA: TGTGCCACAAGAGCGGGGGAGGACAATGAGCAGTTCTTC. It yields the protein CATRAGEDNEQFF.

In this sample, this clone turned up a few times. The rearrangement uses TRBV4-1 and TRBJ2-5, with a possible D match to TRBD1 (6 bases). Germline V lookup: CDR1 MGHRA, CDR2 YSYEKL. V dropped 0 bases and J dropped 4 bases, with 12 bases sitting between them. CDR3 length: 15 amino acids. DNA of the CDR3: TGCGCCAGCAGCCAAGAAGCCAGGGGAACAGAGACCCAGTACTTC. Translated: CASSQEARGTETQYF.

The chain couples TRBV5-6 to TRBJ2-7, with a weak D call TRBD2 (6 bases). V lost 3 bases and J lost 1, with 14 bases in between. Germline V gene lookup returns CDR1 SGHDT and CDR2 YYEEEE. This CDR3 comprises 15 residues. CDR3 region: CASSSSGTESYEQYF. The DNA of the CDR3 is TGTGCCAGCAGCTCCTCCGGGACTGAGTCCTACGAGCAGTACTTC.

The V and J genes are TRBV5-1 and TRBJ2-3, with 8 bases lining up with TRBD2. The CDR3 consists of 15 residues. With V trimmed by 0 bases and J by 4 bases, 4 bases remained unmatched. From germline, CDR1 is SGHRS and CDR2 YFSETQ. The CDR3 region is CASSLGSREADTQYF. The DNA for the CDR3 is TGCGCCAGCAGCTTGGGGTCGCGGGAGGCAGATACGCAGTATTTT.

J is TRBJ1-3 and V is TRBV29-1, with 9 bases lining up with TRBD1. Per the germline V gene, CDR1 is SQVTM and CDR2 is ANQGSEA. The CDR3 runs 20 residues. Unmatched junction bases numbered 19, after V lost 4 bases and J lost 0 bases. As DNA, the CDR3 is TGCAGCGTTGTAGGGCTGACCCCGCTGACAGGGGGTTCCTCTGGAAACACCATATATTTT. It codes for CSVVGLTPLTGGSSGNTIYF.

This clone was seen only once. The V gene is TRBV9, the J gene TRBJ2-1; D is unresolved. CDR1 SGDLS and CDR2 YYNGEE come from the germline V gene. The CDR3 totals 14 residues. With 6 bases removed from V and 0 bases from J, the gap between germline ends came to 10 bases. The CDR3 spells CASNQQSSYNEQFF. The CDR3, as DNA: TGTGCCAGCAACCAGCAGAGCTCCTACAATGAGCAGTTCTTC.

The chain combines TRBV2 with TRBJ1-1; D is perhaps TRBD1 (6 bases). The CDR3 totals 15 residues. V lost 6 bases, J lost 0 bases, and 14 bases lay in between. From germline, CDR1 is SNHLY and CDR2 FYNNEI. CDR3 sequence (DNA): TGTGCCAGCAGAGTAAGAGGACAGATGAACACTGAAGCTTTCTTT. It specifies CASRVRGQMNTEAFF.

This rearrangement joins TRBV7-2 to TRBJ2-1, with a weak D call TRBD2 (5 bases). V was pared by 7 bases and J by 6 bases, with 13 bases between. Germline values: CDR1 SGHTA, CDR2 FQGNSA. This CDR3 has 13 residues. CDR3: CASTTSTVNEQFF. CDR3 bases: TGTGCCAGCACCACTAGTACGGTCAATGAGCAGTTCTTC.

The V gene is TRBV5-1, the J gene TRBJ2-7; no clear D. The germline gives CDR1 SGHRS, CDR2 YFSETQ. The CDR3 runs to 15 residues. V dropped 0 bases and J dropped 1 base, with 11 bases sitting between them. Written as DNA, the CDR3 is TGCGCCAGCAGCTTGGTGGGGTCTGGGTCCTACGAGCAGTACTTC. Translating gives CASSLVGSGSYEQYF.

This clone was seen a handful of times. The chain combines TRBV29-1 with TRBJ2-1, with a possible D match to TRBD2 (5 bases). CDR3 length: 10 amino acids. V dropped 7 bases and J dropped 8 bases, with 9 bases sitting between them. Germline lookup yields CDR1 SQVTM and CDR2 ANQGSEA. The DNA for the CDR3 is TGCAGCGGCGGGCTAGATGAGCAGTTCTTC. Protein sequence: CSGGLDEQFF.

Written as DNA, the CDR3 is TGTGCCAGCAGTTTAGACCGTGATACGCAGTATTTT. It translates to CASSLDRDTQYF. The chain combines TRBV28 with TRBJ2-3; D unresolved. Germline CDR1 is MDHEN and CDR2 is SYDVKM. The ends were cut back, 2 bases at V and 6 bases at J, with 6 bases in the middle. The CDR3 consists of 12 residues.